Sequencing of this T cell receptor beta chain was carried out in a study of HIV-infected patients and healthy controls. TCRdb ran MiXCR on the 5' RACE reads and lists one entry per CDR3 protein. The profile shows about 67,000 distinct CDR3 sequences, around 16% of them singletons. Trimming removed 0 bases from V and 8 bases from J, with 22 bases in between. The germline V gene has CDR1 DFQATT and CDR2 SNEGSKA (reference sequence). The CDR3 has 16 residues. Sequenced material: CD4+ T cells from blood. This clonotype was sampled from a human donor in good health. The genes are TRBV20-1 and TRBJ1-1; D remains unclear. The CDR3 coding sequence is TGCAGTGCTAGAGATCCGAACAGACGGAGGGAGGGAGAAGCTTTCTTT. This gives the protein CSARDPNRRREGEAFF.